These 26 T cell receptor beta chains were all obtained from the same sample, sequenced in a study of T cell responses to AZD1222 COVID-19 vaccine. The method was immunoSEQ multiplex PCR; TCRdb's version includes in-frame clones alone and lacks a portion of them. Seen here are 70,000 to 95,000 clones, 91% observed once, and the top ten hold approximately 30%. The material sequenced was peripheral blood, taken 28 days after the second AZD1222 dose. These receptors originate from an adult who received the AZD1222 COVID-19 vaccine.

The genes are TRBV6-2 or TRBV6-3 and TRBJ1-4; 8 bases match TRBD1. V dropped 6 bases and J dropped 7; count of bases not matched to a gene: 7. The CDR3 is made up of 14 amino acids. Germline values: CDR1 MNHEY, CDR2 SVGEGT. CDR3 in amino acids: CASSSDRALEKLFF. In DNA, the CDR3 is TGTGCCAGCAGCTCGGACAGGGCCCTTGAAAAACTGTTTTTT.

CDR3 in DNA: TGTGCCAGCAGGTCGTTCGGGGATACGCAGTATTTT. This encodes CASRSFGDTQYF. The gene calls are TRBV27 and TRBJ2-3; no firm D call. The CDR3 contains 12 residues. Trimming cost V 6 bases and J 6 bases, with 10 bases left between them. Germline V CDR1 and CDR2: MNHEY, SMNVEV (reference sequence).

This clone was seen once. The CDR3 region is CASSSRGVHNEKLFF. The CDR3 DNA follows: TGTGCCAGCAGCTCCCGTGGGGTTCACAATGAAAAACTGTTTTTT. This chain joins TRBV9 and TRBJ1-4; D is undetermined. CDR3 length equals 15 residues. Looked up from germline, CDR1 is SGDLS and CDR2 is YYNGEE. The V and J ends lost 4 bases and 5 bases respectively, with 15 bases between them.

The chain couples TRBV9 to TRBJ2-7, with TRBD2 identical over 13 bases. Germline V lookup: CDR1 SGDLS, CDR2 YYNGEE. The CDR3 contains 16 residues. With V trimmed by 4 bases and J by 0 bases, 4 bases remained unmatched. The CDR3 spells CASSPGTSGVSYEQYF. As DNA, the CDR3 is TGTGCCAGCAGCCCAGGGACTAGCGGGGTCTCCTACGAGCAGTACTTC.

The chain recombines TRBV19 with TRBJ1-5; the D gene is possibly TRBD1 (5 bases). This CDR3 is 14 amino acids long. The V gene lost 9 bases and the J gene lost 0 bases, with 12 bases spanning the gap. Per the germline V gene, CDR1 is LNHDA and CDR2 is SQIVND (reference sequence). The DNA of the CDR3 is TGTGCCAGCCGGTGGGGGAATAGCAATCAGCCCCAGCATTTT. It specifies CASRWGNSNQPQHF.

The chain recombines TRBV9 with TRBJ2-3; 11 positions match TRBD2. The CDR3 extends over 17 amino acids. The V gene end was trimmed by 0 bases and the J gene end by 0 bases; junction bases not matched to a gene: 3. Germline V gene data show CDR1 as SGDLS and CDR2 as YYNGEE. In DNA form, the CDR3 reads TGTGCCAGCAGCGTAGCGGTAGCGGGAGGGAGCACAGATACGCAGTATTTT. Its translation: CASSVAVAGGSTDTQYF.

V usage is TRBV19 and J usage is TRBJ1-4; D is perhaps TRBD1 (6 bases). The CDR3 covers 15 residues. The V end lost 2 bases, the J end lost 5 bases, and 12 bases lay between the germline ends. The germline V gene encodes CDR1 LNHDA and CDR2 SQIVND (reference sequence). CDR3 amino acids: CASSILGGPNEKLFF. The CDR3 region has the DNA TGTGCCAGTAGTATACTCGGGGGGCCGAATGAAAAACTGTTTTTT.

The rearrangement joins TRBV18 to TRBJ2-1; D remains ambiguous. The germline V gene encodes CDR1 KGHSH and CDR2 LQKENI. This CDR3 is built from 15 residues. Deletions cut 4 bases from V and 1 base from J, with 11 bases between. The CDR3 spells CASSQGEGSYNEQFF. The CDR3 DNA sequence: TGTGCCAGCTCACAGGGCGAAGGGTCCTACAATGAGCAGTTCTTC.

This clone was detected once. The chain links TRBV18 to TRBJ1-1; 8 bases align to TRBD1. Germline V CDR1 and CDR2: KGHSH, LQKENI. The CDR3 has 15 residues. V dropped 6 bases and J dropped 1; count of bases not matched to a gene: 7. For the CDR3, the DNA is TGTGCCAGCTCGATGTTTGGGACAGGGAACACTGAAGCTTTCTTT. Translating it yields CASSMFGTGNTEAFF. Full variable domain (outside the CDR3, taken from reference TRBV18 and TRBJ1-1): NAGVMQNPRHLVRRRGQEARLRCSPMKGHSHVYWYRQLPEEGLKFMVYLQKENIIDESGMPKERFSAEFPKEGPSILRIQQVVRGDSAAYFCASSMFGTGNTEAFFGQGTRLTVV.

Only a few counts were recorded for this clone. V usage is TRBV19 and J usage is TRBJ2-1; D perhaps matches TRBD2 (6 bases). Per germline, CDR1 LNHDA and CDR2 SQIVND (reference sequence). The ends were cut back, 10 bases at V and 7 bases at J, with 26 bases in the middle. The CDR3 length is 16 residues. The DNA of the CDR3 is TGTGCCACACAGGTAGTCAGACTAGTTGGTGGGAATGAGCAGTTCTTC. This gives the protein CATQVVRLVGGNEQFF.

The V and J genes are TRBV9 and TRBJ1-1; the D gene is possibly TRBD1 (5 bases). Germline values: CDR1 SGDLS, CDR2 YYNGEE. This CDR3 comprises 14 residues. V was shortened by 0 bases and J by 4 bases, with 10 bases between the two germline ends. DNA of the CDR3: TGTGCCAGCAGCGTAGTGGGGCAGGGCACTGAAGCTTTCTTT. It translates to CASSVVGQGTEAFF.

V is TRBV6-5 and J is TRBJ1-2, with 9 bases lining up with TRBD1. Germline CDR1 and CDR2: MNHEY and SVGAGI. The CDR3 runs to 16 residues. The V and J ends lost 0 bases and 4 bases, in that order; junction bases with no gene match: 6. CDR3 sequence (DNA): TGTGCCAGCAGTTACTCCGGACAGGGGCTCATCTATGGCTACACCTTC. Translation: CASSYSGQGLIYGYTF.

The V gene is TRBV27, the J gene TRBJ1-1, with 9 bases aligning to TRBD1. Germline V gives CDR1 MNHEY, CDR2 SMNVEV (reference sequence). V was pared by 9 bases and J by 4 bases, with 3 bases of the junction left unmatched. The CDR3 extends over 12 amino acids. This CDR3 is CASKTGGTEAFF. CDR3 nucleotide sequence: TGTGCCAGTAAGACAGGGGGCACTGAAGCTTTCTTT.

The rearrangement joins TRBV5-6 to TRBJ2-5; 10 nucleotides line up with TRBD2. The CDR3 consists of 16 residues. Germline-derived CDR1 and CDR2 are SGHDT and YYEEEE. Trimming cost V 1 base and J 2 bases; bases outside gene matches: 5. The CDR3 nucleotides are TGTGCCAGCAGCTTGCAGTTAGCGGGAGGACAAGAGACCCAGTACTTC. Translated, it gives CASSLQLAGGQETQYF.

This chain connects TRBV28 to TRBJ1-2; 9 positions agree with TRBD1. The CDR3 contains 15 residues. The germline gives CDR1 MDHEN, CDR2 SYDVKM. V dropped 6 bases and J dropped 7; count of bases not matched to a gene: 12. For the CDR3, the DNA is TGTGCCAGCAGCCCAAGGGACAGGGTTGTCAGTGGCTACACCTTC. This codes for CASSPRDRVVSGYTF.

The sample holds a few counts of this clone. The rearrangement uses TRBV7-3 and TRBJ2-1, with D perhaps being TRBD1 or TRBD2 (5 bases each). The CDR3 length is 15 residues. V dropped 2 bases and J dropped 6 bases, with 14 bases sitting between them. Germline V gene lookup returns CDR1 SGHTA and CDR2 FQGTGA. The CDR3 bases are TGTGCCAGCAGCTTATCGCCTAGCAGGGCCAATGAGCAGTTCTTC. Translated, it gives CASSLSPSRANEQFF.

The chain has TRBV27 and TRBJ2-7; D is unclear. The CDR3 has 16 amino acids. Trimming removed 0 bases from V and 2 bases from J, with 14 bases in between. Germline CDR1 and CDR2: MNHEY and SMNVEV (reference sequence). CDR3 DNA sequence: TGTGCCAGCAGTTTATCGACACCCGGGTTCGCCTACGAGCAGTACTTC. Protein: CASSLSTPGFAYEQYF.

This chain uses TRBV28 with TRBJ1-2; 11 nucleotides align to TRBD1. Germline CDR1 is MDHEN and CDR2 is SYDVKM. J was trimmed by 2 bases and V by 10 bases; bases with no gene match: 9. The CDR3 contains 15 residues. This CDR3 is CATPGGTGGNYGYTF. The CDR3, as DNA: TGTGCCACCCCAGGTGGGACAGGGGGAAACTATGGCTACACCTTC.

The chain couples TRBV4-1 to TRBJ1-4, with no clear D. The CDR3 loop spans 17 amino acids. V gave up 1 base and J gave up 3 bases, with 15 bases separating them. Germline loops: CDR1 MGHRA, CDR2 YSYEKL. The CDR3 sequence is CASSQGRARTPNEKLFF. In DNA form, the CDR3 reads TGCGCCAGCAGCCAAGGAAGGGCCCGTACCCCTAATGAAAAACTGTTTTTT.

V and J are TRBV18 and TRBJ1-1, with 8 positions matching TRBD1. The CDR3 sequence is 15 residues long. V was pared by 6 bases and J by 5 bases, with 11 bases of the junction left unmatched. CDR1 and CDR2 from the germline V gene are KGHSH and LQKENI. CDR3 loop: CASSMGQAVITEAFF. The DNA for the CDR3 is TGTGCCAGCTCGATGGGACAGGCAGTGATTACTGAAGCTTTCTTT.

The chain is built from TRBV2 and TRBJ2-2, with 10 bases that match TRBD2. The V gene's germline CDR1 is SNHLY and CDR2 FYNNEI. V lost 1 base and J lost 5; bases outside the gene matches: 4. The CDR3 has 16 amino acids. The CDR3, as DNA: TGTGCCAGCAGTGAAGGTCTACTAGCGGGGACCGGGGAGCTGTTTTTT. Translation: CASSEGLLAGTGELFF.

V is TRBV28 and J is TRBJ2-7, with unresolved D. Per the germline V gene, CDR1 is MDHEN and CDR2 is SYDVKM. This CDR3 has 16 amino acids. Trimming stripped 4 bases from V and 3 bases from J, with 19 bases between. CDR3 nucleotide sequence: TGTGCCAGCAGTTCGGTTGGAGAAACGACACACTACGAGCAGTACTTC. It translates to CASSSVGETTHYEQYF.

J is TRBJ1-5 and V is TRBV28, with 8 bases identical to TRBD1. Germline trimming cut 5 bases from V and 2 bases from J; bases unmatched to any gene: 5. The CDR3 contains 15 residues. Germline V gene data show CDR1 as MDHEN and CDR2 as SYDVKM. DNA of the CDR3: TGTGCCAGCAGTCTAGAGACAGGGGGCAATCAGCCCCAGCATTTT. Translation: CASSLETGGNQPQHF.

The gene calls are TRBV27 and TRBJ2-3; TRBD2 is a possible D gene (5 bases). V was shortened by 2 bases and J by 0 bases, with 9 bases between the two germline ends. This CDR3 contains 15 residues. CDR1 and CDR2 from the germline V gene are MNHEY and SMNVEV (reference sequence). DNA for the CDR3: TGTGCCAGCAGTTTAATGGGAGTGAGCACAGATACGCAGTATTTT. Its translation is CASSLMGVSTDTQYF.

CDR3 loop: CASSLGEGLGYEQYF. The CDR3 nucleotides read TGTGCCAGCAGCTTGGGAGAGGGGTTGGGCTACGAGCAGTACTTC. V gene TRBV11-2 combines with J gene TRBJ2-7; D may be TRBD1 or TRBD2 (5 bases each). CDR1 SGHAT and CDR2 FQNNGV come from the germline V gene. The CDR3 runs 15 residues. Trimming removed 3 bases from V and 3 bases from J, with 15 bases in between.

The CDR3 DNA is TGTGCCAGCAGCTTGGGGGGACTACCCACAGATACGCAGTATTTT. It is translated as CASSLGGLPTDTQYF. This rearrangement joins TRBV5-8 to TRBJ2-3, with 7 bases fitting TRBD2. Germline CDR1 SGHTS, CDR2 YDEGEE. Germline trimming cut 0 bases from V and 2 bases from J; bases unmatched to any gene: 3. This CDR3 comprises 15 residues.